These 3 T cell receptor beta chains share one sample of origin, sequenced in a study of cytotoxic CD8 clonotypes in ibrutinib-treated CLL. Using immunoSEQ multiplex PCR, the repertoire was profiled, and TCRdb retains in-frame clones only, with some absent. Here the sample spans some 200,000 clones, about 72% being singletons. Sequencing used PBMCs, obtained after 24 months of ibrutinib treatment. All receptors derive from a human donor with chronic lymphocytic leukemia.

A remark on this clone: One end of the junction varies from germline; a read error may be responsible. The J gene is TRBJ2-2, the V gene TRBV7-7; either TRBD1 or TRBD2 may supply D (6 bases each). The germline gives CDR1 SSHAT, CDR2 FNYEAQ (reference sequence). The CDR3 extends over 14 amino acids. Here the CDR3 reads CASSLGGGTGELFF. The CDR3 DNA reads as TGTGCTAGCAGCTTAGGAGGGGGGACCGGGGAGCTGTTTTTT.

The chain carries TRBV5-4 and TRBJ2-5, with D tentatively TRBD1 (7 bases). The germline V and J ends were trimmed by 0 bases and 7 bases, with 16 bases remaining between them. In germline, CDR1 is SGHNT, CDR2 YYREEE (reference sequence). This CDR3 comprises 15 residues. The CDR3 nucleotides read TGTGCCAGCAGCTTGGCCAGGACAGGAGGGGTGACCCAGTACTTC. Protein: CASSLARTGGVTQYF.

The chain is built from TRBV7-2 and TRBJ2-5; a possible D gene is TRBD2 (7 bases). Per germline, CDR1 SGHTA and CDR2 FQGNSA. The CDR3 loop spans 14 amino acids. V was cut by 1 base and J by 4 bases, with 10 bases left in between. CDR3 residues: CASSLGGGGETQYF. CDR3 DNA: TGTGCCAGCAGCTTAGGCGGGGGCGGAGAGACCCAGTACTTC. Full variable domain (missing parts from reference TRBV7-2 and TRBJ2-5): GAGVSQSPSNKVTEKGKDVELRCDPISGHTALYWYRQSLGQGLEFLIYFQGNSAPDKSGLPSDRFSAERTGGSVSTLTIQRTQQEDSAVYLCASSLGGGGETQYFGPGTRLLVL.